This T cell receptor (beta chain) comes out of a study of T cell changes during pregnancy in multiple sclerosis. The protocol was immunoSEQ multiplex PCR, while the TCRdb copy is restricted to in-frame clones and leaves out a portion. The sample includes some 64,000 clones, more than 90% of them seen just once. This CDR3 is built from 14 residues. The V segment lost 6 bases and the J segment 2 bases; nucleotides outside the gene matches: 5. The germline gives CDR1 SGHTA, CDR2 FQGNSA. The gene calls are TRBV7-2 and TRBJ2-7, with 9 bases identical to TRBD2. The sequencing here drew on peripheral blood, taken in the first trimester of pregnancy. This TCR was sampled from a female donor with multiple sclerosis, enrolled in a pregnancy study. The CDR3 DNA is TGTGCCAGCAGTCGACTAGCGGAGGCCTACGAGCAGTACTTC. This codes for CASSRLAEAYEQYF.